This is a list of T cell receptor beta chains from one sample in a study of control samples from healthy donors and cancer patients. The protocol was immunoSEQ multiplex PCR, while the TCRdb copy is restricted to in-frame clones and leaves out a portion. This sample has about 140,000 clones; approximately 94% occur once, and the top ten carry 13%. Sequencing input: blood. The receptor source for this set is a man aged 40-49 years in good health. CDR3s include the opening cysteine and the closing phenylalanine or tryptophan. The order of the fields is D gene, clone size, V gene, J gene, CDR3 protein, CDR3 DNA. The D gene is left open where the match is weak. Not all rows give a size; the values are once, few, many and, for expanded clones, a class.

d_gene: NA; abundance: few; v_gene: TRBV7-3; j_gene: TRBJ1-2; CDR3aa: CASSFDRQGHGYTF; CDR3nt: TGTGCCAGCAGCTTTGACAGGCAGGGCCATGGCTACACCTTC
d_gene: NA; abundance: NA; v_gene: TRBV10-3; j_gene: TRBJ2-3; CDR3aa: CAIRGTRTNQYF; CDR3nt: TGTGCCATCCGTGGCACTAGGACTAACCAGTATTTT
d_gene: TRBD1; abundance: NA; v_gene: TRBV20-1; j_gene: TRBJ2-5; CDR3aa: CSASAGQGRLETQYF; CDR3nt: TGCAGTGCTAGTGCGGGACAGGGTAGATTGGAGACCCAGTACTTC
d_gene: TRBD2; abundance: NA; v_gene: TRBV9; j_gene: TRBJ2-5; CDR3aa: CASRPLAGGEGDQETQYF; CDR3nt: TGTGCCAGCAGACCCTTAGCGGGAGGGGAAGGGGACCAAGAGACCCAGTACTTC
d_gene: TRBD1; abundance: NA; v_gene: TRBV29-1; j_gene: TRBJ2-2; CDR3aa: CSATTGSANTGELFF; CDR3nt: TGCAGCGCCACGACAGGGTCCGCGAACACCGGGGAGCTGTTTTTT
d_gene: TRBD1; abundance: NA; v_gene: TRBV29-1; j_gene: TRBJ2-7; CDR3aa: CSVGDRGLYEQYF; CDR3nt: TGCAGCGTTGGGGACAGGGGTCTCTACGAGCAGTACTTC
d_gene: TRBD1; abundance: NA; v_gene: TRBV5-4; j_gene: TRBJ1-4; CDR3aa: CASSGDSLNEKLFF; CDR3nt: TGTGCCAGCAGCGGGGACAGCCTAAATGAAAAACTGTTTTTT
d_gene: NA; abundance: once; v_gene: TRBV5-5; j_gene: TRBJ2-3; CDR3aa: CASSFGGGTDTQYF; CDR3nt: TGTGCCAGCAGCTTCGGGGGAGGCACAGATACGCAGTATTTT
d_gene: NA; abundance: NA; v_gene: TRBV7-2; j_gene: TRBJ2-3; CDR3aa: CASSLGPTDTQYF; CDR3nt: TGTGCCAGCAGCTTAGGCCCTACAGATACGCAGTATTTT
d_gene: NA; abundance: once; v_gene: TRBV10-1; j_gene: TRBJ2-3; CDR3aa: CASSESGVGAQYF; CDR3nt: TGCGCCAGCAGTGAGTCGGGGGTGGGGGCGCAGTATTTT
d_gene: NA; abundance: NA; v_gene: TRBV9; j_gene: TRBJ2-7; CDR3aa: CASSVEGGVTYEQYF; CDR3nt: TGTGCCAGCAGCGTAGAGGGGGGAGTGACCTACGAGCAGTACTTC
d_gene: NA; abundance: NA; v_gene: TRBV14; j_gene: TRBJ1-6; CDR3aa: CASSQAPSAGWSSYNSPLHF; CDR3nt: TGTGCCAGCAGCCAAGCACCTTCCGCAGGGTGGAGCTCCTATAATTCACCCCTCCACTTT
d_gene: NA; abundance: NA; v_gene: TRBV5-1; j_gene: TRBJ2-3; CDR3aa: CASRFKQNTDTQYF; CDR3nt: TGCGCCAGCAGGTTTAAACAGAACACAGATACGCAGTATTTT
d_gene: TRBD1; abundance: NA; v_gene: TRBV7-2; j_gene: TRBJ1-2; CDR3aa: CASSPGGQGLRGYTF; CDR3nt: TGTGCCAGCAGCCCCGGGGGACAGGGGTTGCGTGGCTACACCTTC
d_gene: TRBD1; abundance: NA; v_gene: TRBV9; j_gene: TRBJ1-2; CDR3aa: CASKKDGPGGYGYTF; CDR3nt: TGTGCCAGCAAAAAAGATGGGCCAGGGGGCTATGGCTACACCTTC
d_gene: NA; abundance: NA; v_gene: TRBV30; j_gene: TRBJ2-1; CDR3aa: CAATAGYDNEQFF; CDR3nt: TGTGCCGCAACTGCGGGGTACGACAATGAGCAGTTCTTC
d_gene: TRBD2; abundance: NA; v_gene: TRBV20-1; j_gene: TRBJ2-5; CDR3aa: CSASSGGAGTQYF; CDR3nt: TGCAGTGCTAGTAGCGGGGGGGCGGGGACCCAGTACTTC
d_gene: TRBD1; abundance: NA; v_gene: TRBV15; j_gene: TRBJ1-4; CDR3aa: CATSSTGIGEKLFF; CDR3nt: TGTGCCACCAGCTCGACAGGGATCGGTGAAAAACTGTTTTTT
d_gene: NA; abundance: NA; v_gene: TRBV7-2; j_gene: TRBJ2-3; CDR3aa: CASSLELTVRTDTQYF; CDR3nt: TGTGCCAGCAGCTTGGAGTTAACCGTAAGGACAGATACGCAGTATTTT
d_gene: NA; abundance: NA; v_gene: TRBV24-1; j_gene: TRBJ2-1; CDR3aa: CATVGSYNEQFF; CDR3nt: TGTGCCACCGTAGGCTCCTACAATGAGCAGTTCTTC
d_gene: TRBD2; abundance: few; v_gene: TRBV9; j_gene: TRBJ2-3; CDR3aa: CASSVAASGSRSTQYF; CDR3nt: TGTGCCAGCAGCGTAGCGGCTAGCGGGAGCCGATCTACGCAGTATTTT
d_gene: NA; abundance: NA; v_gene: TRBV2; j_gene: TRBJ2-5; CDR3aa: CAARRYGNKGPQYF; CDR3nt: TGTGCCGCCCGGCGGTACGGGAACAAGGGGCCCCAGTACTTC
d_gene: NA; abundance: NA; v_gene: TRBV29-1; j_gene: TRBJ1-5; CDR3aa: CSVGQGINQPQHF; CDR3nt: TGCAGCGTTGGGCAGGGGATTAATCAGCCCCAGCATTTT
d_gene: NA; abundance: NA; v_gene: TRBV2; j_gene: TRBJ2-1; CDR3aa: CASRTGLTYNEQFF; CDR3nt: TGTGCCAGCAGAACAGGACTAACCTACAATGAGCAGTTCTTC
d_gene: NA; abundance: NA; v_gene: TRBV6-5; j_gene: TRBJ1-2; CDR3aa: CASSYSPAGGYGYTF; CDR3nt: TGTGCCAGCAGTTACTCGCCAGCGGGGGGCTATGGCTACACCTTC
d_gene: NA; abundance: NA; v_gene: TRBV6-5; j_gene: TRBJ2-2; CDR3aa: CASSYSISGELFF; CDR3nt: TGTGCCAGCAGTTACTCGATCTCCGGGGAGCTGTTTTTT
d_gene: NA; abundance: NA; v_gene: TRBV7-9; j_gene: TRBJ2-7; CDR3aa: CASSSRGEQYF; CDR3nt: TGTGCCAGCAGCTCTCGCGGGGAGCAGTACTTC
d_gene: NA; abundance: NA; v_gene: TRBV4-2; j_gene: TRBJ2-5; CDR3aa: CASSQGALRETQYF; CDR3nt: TGTGCCAGCAGCCAAGGGGCCTTGCGGGAGACCCAGTACTTC
d_gene: TRBD1; abundance: NA; v_gene: TRBV6-5; j_gene: TRBJ2-4; CDR3aa: CASSGTGGINIQYF; CDR3nt: TGTGCCAGCAGCGGGACAGGGGGTATAAACATTCAGTACTTC
d_gene: NA; abundance: NA; v_gene: TRBV7-9; j_gene: TRBJ2-1; CDR3aa: CASSQRLVTLDYEQFF; CDR3nt: TGTGCCAGCAGCCAGAGACTAGTGACTCTTGATTATGAGCAGTTCTTC
d_gene: NA; abundance: NA; v_gene: TRBV27; j_gene: TRBJ1-2; CDR3aa: CASSLGGHGYTF; CDR3nt: TGTGCCAGCAGTTTGGGGGGCCATGGCTACACCTTC
d_gene: NA; abundance: once; v_gene: TRBV5-6; j_gene: TRBJ2-7; CDR3aa: CASRRASSYEQYF; CDR3nt: TGTGCCAGCAGACGAGCAAGCTCCTACGAGCAGTACTTC
d_gene: NA; abundance: once; v_gene: TRBV28; j_gene: TRBJ2-1; CDR3aa: CASSSGGVVEQFF; CDR3nt: TGTGCCAGCAGTTCAGGTGGGGTGGTCGAGCAGTTCTTC
d_gene: NA; abundance: NA; v_gene: TRBV12-5; j_gene: TRBJ2-2; CDR3aa: CASGLVGLARHRGAVF; CDR3nt: TGTGCTAGTGGTTTGGTAGGGCTAGCGAGACACCGGGGAGCTGTTTTT
d_gene: TRBD1; abundance: NA; v_gene: TRBV28; j_gene: TRBJ1-5; CDR3aa: CASRRDRGLSNQPQHF; CDR3nt: TGTGCCAGCAGGCGGGACAGGGGGCTAAGCAATCAGCCCCAGCATTTT
d_gene: TRBD2; abundance: NA; v_gene: TRBV24-1; j_gene: TRBJ2-1; CDR3aa: CATSDYSGVGYNEQFF; CDR3nt: TGTGCCACCAGTGATTATAGCGGGGTGGGATACAATGAGCAGTTCTTC
d_gene: NA; abundance: NA; v_gene: TRBV3-1/TRBV3-2; j_gene: TRBJ1-1; CDR3aa: CASSQEGGFTEAFF; CDR3nt: TGTGCCAGCAGCCAAGAGGGGGGTTTCACTGAAGCTTTCTTT
d_gene: NA; abundance: NA; v_gene: TRBV4-1; j_gene: TRBJ1-1; CDR3aa: CASSHGGTEAFF; CDR3nt: TGCGCCAGCAGCCATGGAGGCACTGAAGCTTTCTTT
d_gene: NA; abundance: NA; v_gene: TRBV4-1; j_gene: TRBJ1-4; CDR3aa: CASSQGPGTGGTTNEKLFF; CDR3nt: TGCGCCAGCAGCCAAGGACCCGGTACAGGAGGGACAACTAATGAAAAACTGTTTTTT
d_gene: TRBD1; abundance: NA; v_gene: TRBV12-5; j_gene: TRBJ1-1; CDR3aa: CASASGGWTEAFF; CDR3nt: TGTGCTAGTGCTTCAGGGGGCTGGACTGAAGCTTTCTTT
d_gene: NA; abundance: NA; v_gene: TRBV13; j_gene: TRBJ1-2; CDR3aa: CASSSDLTVFSIYTF; CDR3nt: TGTGCCAGCAGCTCGGATTTGACCGTCTTTAGTATCTACACCTTC
d_gene: TRBD1; abundance: NA; v_gene: TRBV18; j_gene: TRBJ1-1; CDR3aa: CASSTDRDTEAFF; CDR3nt: TGTGCCAGCTCAACCGACAGGGACACTGAAGCTTTCTTT
d_gene: TRBD1; abundance: NA; v_gene: TRBV5-6; j_gene: TRBJ2-5; CDR3aa: CASSLGQLQETQYF; CDR3nt: TGTGCCAGCAGCCTGGGACAGCTACAAGAGACCCAGTACTTC
d_gene: NA; abundance: NA; v_gene: TRBV7-3; j_gene: TRBJ1-1; CDR3aa: CASTNPLWNTEAFF; CDR3nt: TGTGCCAGCACCAACCCCCTATGGAACACTGAAGCTTTCTTT
d_gene: NA; abundance: NA; v_gene: TRBV2; j_gene: TRBJ1-1; CDR3aa: CASGGFYRMLNTEAFF; CDR3nt: TGTGCCAGCGGGGGATTCTACAGGATGTTGAACACTGAAGCTTTCTTT
d_gene: TRBD2; abundance: once; v_gene: TRBV13; j_gene: TRBJ2-2; CDR3aa: CASRPLAGRGGTGELFF; CDR3nt: TGTGCCAGCAGACCGCTAGCGGGAAGGGGAGGGACCGGGGAGCTGTTTTTT
d_gene: TRBD2; abundance: NA; v_gene: TRBV2; j_gene: TRBJ2-1; CDR3aa: CASSTSGPYSYNEQFF; CDR3nt: TGTGCCAGCAGTACTAGCGGGCCTTACTCCTACAATGAGCAGTTCTTC
d_gene: NA; abundance: NA; v_gene: TRBV15; j_gene: TRBJ1-4; CDR3aa: CATSRAVTARVQKLFF; CDR3nt: TGTGCCACCAGCAGAGCGGTGACAGCGAGAGTGCAAAAACTGTTTTTT
d_gene: NA; abundance: NA; v_gene: TRBV19; j_gene: TRBJ1-2; CDR3aa: CASSISANYGYTF; CDR3nt: TGTGCCAGTAGTATCTCAGCTAACTATGGCTACACCTTC
d_gene: TRBD1; abundance: NA; v_gene: TRBV19; j_gene: TRBJ1-4; CDR3aa: CASSSTGGAGEKLFF; CDR3nt: TGTGCCAGTAGTTCAACAGGGGGCGCGGGGGAAAAACTGTTTTTT
d_gene: TRBD1; abundance: NA; v_gene: TRBV3-1/TRBV3-2; j_gene: TRBJ1-6; CDR3aa: CASSQDPTGGRNSPLHF; CDR3nt: TGTGCCAGCAGCCAAGATCCGACAGGGGGCCGCAATTCACCCCTCCACTTT
d_gene: TRBD1; abundance: NA; v_gene: TRBV4-3; j_gene: TRBJ2-3; CDR3aa: CASSQRQGALDTQYF; CDR3nt: TGCGCCAGCAGCCAACGACAGGGGGCTTTGGATACGCAGTATTTT
d_gene: NA; abundance: once; v_gene: TRBV27; j_gene: TRBJ2-7; CDR3aa: CASSLSMGGLGDEQYF; CDR3nt: TGTGCCAGCAGTTTATCGATGGGGGGCCTGGGCGACGAGCAGTACTTC